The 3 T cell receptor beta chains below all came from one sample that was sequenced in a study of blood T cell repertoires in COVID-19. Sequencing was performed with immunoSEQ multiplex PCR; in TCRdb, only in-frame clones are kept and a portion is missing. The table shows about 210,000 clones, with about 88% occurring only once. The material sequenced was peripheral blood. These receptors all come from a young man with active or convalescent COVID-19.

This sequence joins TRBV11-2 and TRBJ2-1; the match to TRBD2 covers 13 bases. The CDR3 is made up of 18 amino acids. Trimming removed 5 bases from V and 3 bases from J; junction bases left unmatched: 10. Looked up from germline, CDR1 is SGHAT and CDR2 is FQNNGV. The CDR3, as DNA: TGTGCCAGCAGCCCTAGGACTAGCGGGAGTATTTTCTACAATGAGCAGTTCTTC. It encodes CASSPRTSGSIFYNEQFF. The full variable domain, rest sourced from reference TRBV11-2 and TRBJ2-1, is EAGVAQSPRYKIIEKRQSVAFWCNPISGHATLYWYQQILGQGPKLLIQFQNNGVVDDSQLPKDRFSAERLKGVDSTLKIQPAKLEDSAVYLCASSPRTSGSIFYNEQFFGPGTRLTVL.

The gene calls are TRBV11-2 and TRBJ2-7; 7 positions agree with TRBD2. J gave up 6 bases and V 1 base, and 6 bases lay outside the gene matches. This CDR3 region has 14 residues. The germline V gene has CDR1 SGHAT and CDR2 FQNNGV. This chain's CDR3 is CASSLVGGRAEQYF. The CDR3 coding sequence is TGTGCCAGCAGCTTAGTTGGGGGGAGGGCCGAGCAGTACTTC.

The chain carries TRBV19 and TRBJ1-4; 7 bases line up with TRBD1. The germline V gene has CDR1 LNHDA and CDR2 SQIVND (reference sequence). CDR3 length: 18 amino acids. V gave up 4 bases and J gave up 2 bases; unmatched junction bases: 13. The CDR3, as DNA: TGTGCCAGTAGTAGCCCAACTGACAGGGCTTGGACTAATGAAAAACTGTTTTTT. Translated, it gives CASSSPTDRAWTNEKLFF.